A selection of T cell receptor beta chains follows, all from one sample in a study of T cells in localized non-small cell lung cancer. The assay was immunoSEQ multiplex PCR, and TCRdb's table has in-frame clones only and misses some. The sample lists under 150,000 clones, roughly 90% occurring once. The input for sequencing was peripheral blood, taken before any cancer treatment. All receptors derive from a female donor aged 60 or older with stage I lung adenocarcinoma. CDR3s include the opening cysteine and the closing phenylalanine or tryptophan. Fields, in order: J gene, clone size, V gene, D gene, CDR3 protein, CDR3 DNA. The D gene is left open where the match is weak. Clone size is not always given. Where it is, it says once, few, many or a class for expanded clones.

>TRBJ1-5|-|TRBV5-1|-
CASSQDGGNQPQHF
TGCGCCAGCAGCCAGGATGGGGGCAATCAGCCCCAGCATTTT
>TRBJ2-1|-|TRBV10-3|TRBD2
CAISDTSGKYNEQFF
TGTGCCATCAGTGACACTAGCGGAAAGTACAATGAGCAGTTCTTC
>TRBJ2-7|-|TRBV27|-
CASSFWTSASYEQYF
TGTGCCAGCAGTTTTTGGACCTCAGCCTCCTACGAGCAGTACTTC
>TRBJ2-5|-|TRBV2|-
CASSRPQGKQETQYF
TGTGCCAGCAGCCGACCTCAGGGGAAACAAGAGACCCAGTACTTC
>TRBJ2-1|-|TRBV7-2|TRBD1
CASSLMTGVYNEQFF
TGTGCCAGCAGCTTAATGACAGGGGTGTACAATGAGCAGTTCTTC
>TRBJ2-3|-|TRBV9|-
CASSVGAGTDTQYF
TGTGCCAGCAGCGTAGGGGCTGGCACAGATACGCAGTATTTT
>TRBJ2-7|-|TRBV27|TRBD2
CASSLLQGLRIYEQYF
TGTGCCAGCAGTTTACTTCAGGGACTACGGATCTACGAGCAGTACTTC
>TRBJ1-5|-|TRBV6-4|-
CASSDFTGQPQHF
TGTGCCAGCAGTGATTTTACGGGGCAGCCCCAGCATTTT
>TRBJ1-1|-|TRBV6-1|-
CATEDSQNTEAFF
TGTGCCACCGAGGACAGCCAGAACACTGAAGCTTTCTTT
>TRBJ2-3|-|TRBV12-2|-
CASRLEGGEDTQYF
TGTGCAAGTCGCTTAGAAGGAGGGGAGGATACGCAGTATTTT
>TRBJ2-1|-|TRBV5-1|-
CASSFISNAEQFF
TGCGCCAGCAGCTTCATTAGCAATGCTGAGCAGTTCTTC
>TRBJ2-5|-|TRBV18|-
CASSPITQETQYF
TGTGCCAGCTCACCAATCACCCAAGAGACCCAGTACTTC
>TRBJ2-7|-|TRBV29-1|TRBD2
CSGGLAGVNGYEQYF
TGCAGCGGGGGACTAGCGGGAGTTAACGGATACGAGCAGTACTTC
>TRBJ1-5|-|TRBV5-6|-
CASRPPGGSEYSNQPQHF
TGTGCCAGCAGACCTCCTGGGGGAAGCGAGTATAGCAATCAGCCCCAGCATTTT
>TRBJ2-2|-|TRBV5-1|TRBD1
CASSGTGIASTGELFF
TGCGCCAGTTCCGGGACAGGGATCGCGAGCACCGGGGAGCTGTTTTTT
>TRBJ2-7|-|TRBV5-1|TRBD1
CASSYSDRAEEQYF
TGCGCCAGCAGCTACTCGGACAGGGCAGAAGAGCAGTACTTC
>TRBJ2-1|-|TRBV2|TRBD2
CASRKAGTSGRSEQFF
TGTGCCAGCAGGAAAGCCGGGACTAGCGGGAGAAGTGAGCAGTTCTTC
>TRBJ2-5|-|TRBV7-9|-
CASSSGAYQETQYF
TGTGCCAGCAGCTCCGGAGCGTACCAAGAGACCCAGTACTTC
>TRBJ2-3|-|TRBV25-1|-
CASSEGGADTQYF
TGTGCCAGCAGTGAAGGGGGCGCAGATACGCAGTATTTT
>TRBJ2-7|-|TRBV28|-
CASSLTAKGMGYEQYF
TGTGCCAGCAGTTTAACCGCCAAGGGGATGGGCTACGAGCAGTACTTC
>TRBJ1-1|-|TRBV9|TRBD1
CASSVGSGGKGTEAFF
TGTGCCAGCAGCGTAGGGTCAGGGGGTAAGGGTACTGAAGCTTTCTTT
>TRBJ2-1|-|TRBV10-3|-
CAISISMYNEQFF
TGTGCCATCAGTATCAGTATGTACAATGAGCAGTTCTTC
>TRBJ2-7|-|TRBV9|TRBD2
CASSAGAGELYEQYF
TGTGCCAGCAGCGCGGGAGCGGGAGAGCTATACGAGCAGTACTTC
>TRBJ2-3|-|TRBV6-5|TRBD2
CASSYGRGGSPDTQYF
TGTGCCAGCAGTTACGGGAGGGGCGGGAGCCCAGATACGCAGTATTTT
>TRBJ2-5|-|TRBV2|TRBD2
CASSQGLAGGQETQYF
TGTGCCAGCAGTCAGGGACTAGCGGGAGGCCAAGAGACCCAGTACTTC
>TRBJ2-3|once|TRBV4-2|TRBD2
CASSQDKGLAGFSTDTQYF
TGTGCCAGCAGCCAAGATAAAGGCCTAGCGGGATTCAGCACAGATACGCAGTATTTT
>TRBJ2-2|-|TRBV10-3|-
CAISILGMNTGELFF
TGTGCCATCAGTATCTTGGGGATGAACACCGGGGAGCTGTTTTTT
>TRBJ2-1|-|TRBV19|-
CASKLEGAYNEQFF
TGTGCCAGTAAGCTAGAGGGTGCTTACAATGAGCAGTTCTTC
>TRBJ2-4|-|TRBV6-5|-
CASSYGSAKNIQYF
TGTGCCAGCAGTTACGGTTCCGCCAAAAACATTCAGTACTTC
>TRBJ2-7|-|TRBV2|-
CASSDQGSSYEQYF
TGTGCCAGCAGTGACCAGGGGTCATCTTACGAGCAGTACTTC
>TRBJ1-1|-|TRBV6-5|-
CASSYRGLNTEAFF
TGTGCCAGCAGTTACCGGGGCCTGAACACTGAAGCTTTCTTT
>TRBJ2-3|-|TRBV11-1|-
CASSHKRLSTDTQYF
TGTGCCAGCAGTCATAAGCGGCTTAGCACAGATACGCAGTATTTT
>TRBJ2-7|-|TRBV10-2|TRBD2
CASSLAGVSYEQYF
TGCGCCAGCAGTCTAGCGGGAGTGTCCTACGAGCAGTACTTC
>TRBJ1-2|-|TRBV7-9|-
CASSLLIHYGYTF
TGTGCCAGCAGCCTACTGATTCACTATGGCTACACCTTC
>TRBJ2-2|few|TRBV2|TRBD2
CASRSGVNTGELFF
TGTGCCAGCAGGAGCGGGGTCAACACCGGGGAGCTGTTTTTT
>TRBJ2-3|-|TRBV12-5|TRBD1
CASGISVRGPQYF
TGTGCTAGTGGTATAAGCGTAAGGGGGCCGCAGTATTTT
>TRBJ2-7|-|TRBV5-4|TRBD2
CASSSPAGGSYEQYF
TGTGCCAGCAGCTCCCCCGCGGGAGGGTCCTACGAGCAGTACTTC
>TRBJ2-1|-|TRBV11-3|-
CASSLGESRGEQFF
TGTGCCAGCAGCTTAGGGGAGTCGAGAGGTGAGCAGTTCTTC
>TRBJ1-5|-|TRBV19|TRBD1
CASSSGQGINQPQHF
TGTGCCAGTAGTTCGGGACAGGGGATCAATCAGCCCCAGCATTTT
>TRBJ2-1|-|TRBV5-1|TRBD1
CASSAGTGAYNEQFF
TGCGCCAGCAGCGCCGGGACAGGGGCCTACAATGAGCAGTTCTTC
>TRBJ2-2|-|TRBV6-5|-
CASAMSTNTGELFF
TGTGCCAGCGCCATGTCCACGAACACCGGGGAGCTGTTTTTT
>TRBJ2-1|-|TRBV5-1|-
CASSLGLQDSPFLSSYNEQFF
TGCGCCAGCAGCTTGGGCTTGCAGGATAGCCCTTTTTTAAGCTCCTACAATGAGCAGTTCTTC
>TRBJ2-1|-|TRBV5-1|TRBD2
CASSQLAGGSNEQFF
TGCGCCAGCAGCCAACTAGCGGGAGGATCCAATGAGCAGTTCTTC
>TRBJ2-4|-|TRBV4-2|-
CASSQGQYRGNKNIQYF
TGTGCCAGCAGCCAAGGCCAATATCGCGGGAATAAAAACATTCAGTACTTC
>TRBJ1-2|-|TRBV15|-
CATSSNKEGIRF
TGTGCCACCAGCAGCAATAAGGAAGGTATCCGATTC
>TRBJ2-7|-|TRBV7-9|-
CASSPAGLVIYEQYF
TGTGCCAGCAGTCCCGCAGGGCTAGTTATCTACGAGCAGTACTTC
>TRBJ1-2|few|TRBV6-5|TRBD1
CASTRGQGARVGYTF
TGTGCCAGCACTCGGGGACAGGGGGCCCGAGTTGGCTACACCTTC
>TRBJ1-1|once|TRBV6-6|-
CASDTELNTEAFF
TGTGCCAGCGATACGGAATTGAACACTGAAGCTTTCTTT
>TRBJ1-3|few|TRBV4-1|TRBD1
CASSQPTGTGGNTIYF
TGCGCCAGCAGCCAGCCGACAGGGACCGGTGGAAACACCATATATTTT
>TRBJ2-2|few|TRBV19|-
CASAPPGSTGELFF
TGTGCCAGCGCCCCCCCCGGGTCCACCGGGGAGCTGTTTTTT